Listed below are T cell receptor beta chains from one sample, sequenced in a study of T cell responses to AZD1222 COVID-19 vaccine. Produced via immunoSEQ multiplex PCR; TCRdb's table is partial and in-frame only. The repertoire holds about 140,000 clones, with over 85% as singletons. Sequencing used peripheral blood, obtained on day 0 of MenACWY control vaccination. The receptors were sampled from an adult in good health. Both conserved end residues are trimmed from each CDR3.

v_call cdr3_aa
TRBV10-1 ASSESTIPPGYFNEQF
TRBV18 ASSEHTNTEAF
TRBV28 ASSVTGENTEAF
TRBV20-1 SATHQETQY
TRBV5-1 ASSSLRDGYGYT
TRBV2 ASSELLPGTSDEQY
TRBV11-2 ASSRSGRDSYNEQF
TRBV24-1 ATSDLRGWPQY
TRBV11-2 ASSPGTSGWGAYNEQF
TRBV7-2 ASSLFLAVPYNEQF
TRBV2 ASTRVAGNTIY
TRBV28 ASSRGWETQY
TRBV5-1 ASSQQDSYGYT
TRBV7-9 ASSLSYQASGNTIY
TRBV3-1/TRBV3-2 ASRSLGDSVKNIQY
TRBV3-1/TRBV3-2 ASSQAGLGGYT
TRBV6-1 ASSDLESLNNYGYT
TRBV4-3 ASSQDYSEYNEQF
TRBV11-2 ASKTKFKGGANTGELF
TRBV15 ATSTRTSGSYEQF
TRBV5-5 ASRPGGSYNEQF
TRBV28 ASSSPGALSWEQY
TRBV12-3/TRBV12-4 ASSDEVGSGAF
TRBV27 ASSLTGDGPLYGYT
TRBV7-9 ASSPSYPQETQY
TRBV19 ASSFPGTGIYGYT
TRBV7-8 ASSWGQGATLRTDTQY
TRBV14 ASSQGLLDEQF
TRBV19 ASSSVVTGELF
TRBV5-1 ASSLDRAGGYT
TRBV11-2 ASSFPMGRQTEAF
TRBV4-3 ASSHLDGRNTEAF
TRBV6-2/TRBV6-3 ASSLGQLNTEAF
TRBV14 ASSPYREGNTEAF
TRBV11-2 ASSALMNTEAF
TRBV9 ASSVGAVSYEQY
TRBV19 ASNRYSNTGELF
TRBV27 ASSRNRGSNQPQH
TRBV13 ASSNRDTYEQY
TRBV2 ASSADRIVEQY
TRBV2 ASSDQGQWGNTIY
TRBV3-1/TRBV3-2 ASSQELRTAGSGINEQF
TRBV9 ASSPLTGDYYEQY
TRBV29-1 SVDKGRLGYT
TRBV6-5 ASTRPGLYGEAF
TRBV9 ASSAAIGSYNEQF
TRBV4-3 ASSQELAVTNEQF
TRBV2 ARSRGLASGGEQF
TRBV19 ATAFGYGYT
TRBV30 AWSEWGNQPQH
TRBV10-1 ASNTGQETQY
TRBV19 ASSIFFMGEGFTEAF
TRBV5-1 ASSLDGSYEQY
TRBV11-2 ASSSVHRVNEQF
TRBV3-1/TRBV3-2 ASSPQPASGRANEQF
TRBV6-5 ASAGDGRHEQY
TRBV12-3/TRBV12-4 ASRQGDSPLH